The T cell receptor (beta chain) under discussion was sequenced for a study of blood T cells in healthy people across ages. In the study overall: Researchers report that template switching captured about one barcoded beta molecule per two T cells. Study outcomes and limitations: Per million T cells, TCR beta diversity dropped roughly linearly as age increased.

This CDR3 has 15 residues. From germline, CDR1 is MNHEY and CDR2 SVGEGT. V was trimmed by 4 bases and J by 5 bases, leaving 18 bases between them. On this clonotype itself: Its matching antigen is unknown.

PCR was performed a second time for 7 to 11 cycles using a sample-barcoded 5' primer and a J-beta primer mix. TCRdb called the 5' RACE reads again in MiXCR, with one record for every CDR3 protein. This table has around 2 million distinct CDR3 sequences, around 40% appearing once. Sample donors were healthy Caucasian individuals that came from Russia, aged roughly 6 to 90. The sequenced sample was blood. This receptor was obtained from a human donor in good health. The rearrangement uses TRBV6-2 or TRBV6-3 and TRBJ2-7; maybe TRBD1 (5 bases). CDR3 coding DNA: TGTGCCAGCAGTTTTCCTCCGACAGCAGGCGACGAGCAGTACTTC. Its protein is CASSFPPTAGDEQYF.